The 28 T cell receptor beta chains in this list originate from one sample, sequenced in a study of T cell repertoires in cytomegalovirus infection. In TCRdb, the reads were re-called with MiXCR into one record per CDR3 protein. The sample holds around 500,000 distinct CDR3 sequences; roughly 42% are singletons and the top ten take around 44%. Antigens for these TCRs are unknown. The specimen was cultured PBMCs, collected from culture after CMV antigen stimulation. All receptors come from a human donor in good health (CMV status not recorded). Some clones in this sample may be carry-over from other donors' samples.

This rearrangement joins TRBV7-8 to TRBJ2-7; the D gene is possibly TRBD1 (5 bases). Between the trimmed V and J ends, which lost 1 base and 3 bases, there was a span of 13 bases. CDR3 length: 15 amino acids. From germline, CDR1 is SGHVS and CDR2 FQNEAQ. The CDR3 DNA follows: TGTGCCAGCAGCTTAGATCTTTGGCAGGGCTACGAGCAGTACTTC. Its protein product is CASSLDLWQGYEQYF.

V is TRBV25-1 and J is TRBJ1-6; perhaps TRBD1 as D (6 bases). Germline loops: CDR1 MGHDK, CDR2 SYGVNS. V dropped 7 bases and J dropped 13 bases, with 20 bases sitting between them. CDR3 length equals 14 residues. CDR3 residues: CASTESGQPWPLHF. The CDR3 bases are TGTGCCAGCACCGAGTCCGGACAGCCTTGGCCCCTCCACTTT. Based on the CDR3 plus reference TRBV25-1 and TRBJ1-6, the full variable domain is EADIYQTPRYLVIGTGKKITLECSQTMGHDKMYWYQQDPGMELHLIHYSYGVNSTEKGDLSSESTVSRIRTEHFPLTLESARPSHTSQYLCASTESGQPWPLHFGNGTRLTVT.

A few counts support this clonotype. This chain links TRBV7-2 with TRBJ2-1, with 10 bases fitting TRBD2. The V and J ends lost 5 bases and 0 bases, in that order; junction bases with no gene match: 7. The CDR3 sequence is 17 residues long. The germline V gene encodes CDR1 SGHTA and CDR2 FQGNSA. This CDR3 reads CASSLDSGGSSYNEQFF. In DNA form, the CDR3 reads TGTGCCAGCAGCCTGGATAGCGGGGGGAGCTCCTACAATGAGCAGTTCTTC.

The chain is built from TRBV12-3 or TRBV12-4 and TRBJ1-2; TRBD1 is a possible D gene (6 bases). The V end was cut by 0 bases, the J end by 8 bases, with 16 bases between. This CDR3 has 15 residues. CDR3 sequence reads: CASSLAPGGLEGYTF. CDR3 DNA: TGTGCCAGCAGTTTAGCTCCGGGGGGGCTGGAGGGCTACACCTTC.

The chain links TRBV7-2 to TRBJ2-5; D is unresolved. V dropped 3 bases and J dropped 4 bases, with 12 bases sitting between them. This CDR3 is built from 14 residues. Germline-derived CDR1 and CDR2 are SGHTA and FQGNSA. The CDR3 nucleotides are TGTGCCAGCAGCTTGCGTTACGACGCAGAGACCCAGTACTTC. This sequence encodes CASSLRYDAETQYF.

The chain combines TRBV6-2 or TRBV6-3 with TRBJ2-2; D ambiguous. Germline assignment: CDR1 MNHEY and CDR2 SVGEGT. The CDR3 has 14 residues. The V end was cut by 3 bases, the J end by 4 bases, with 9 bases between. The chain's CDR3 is CASSYSPLTGELFF. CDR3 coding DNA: TGTGCCAGCAGTTATTCCCCCCTCACCGGGGAGCTGTTTTTT.

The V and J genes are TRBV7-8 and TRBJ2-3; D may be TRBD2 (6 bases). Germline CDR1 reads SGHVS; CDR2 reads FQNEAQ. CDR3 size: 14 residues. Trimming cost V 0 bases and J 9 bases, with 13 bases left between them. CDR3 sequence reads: CASSLARVGGTQYF. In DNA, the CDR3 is TGTGCCAGCAGCTTAGCGCGAGTGGGGGGAACGCAGTATTTT.

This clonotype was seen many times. This CDR3 is CASSLVSTSGSGPYNEQFF. The CDR3 DNA follows: TGTGCCAGCAGCTTAGTTTCGACTAGCGGGAGTGGGCCCTACAATGAGCAGTTCTTC. The chain combines TRBV7-2 with TRBJ2-1, with 12 bases identical to TRBD2. V gave up 1 base and J gave up 2 bases; unmatched junction bases: 9. The CDR3 contains 19 residues. Per germline, CDR1 SGHTA and CDR2 FQGNSA. Together with reference TRBV7-2 and TRBJ2-1, the CDR3 gives the full variable domain: GAGVSQSPSNKVTEKGKDVELRCDPISGHTALYWYRQSLGQGLEFLIYFQGNSAPDKSGLPSDRFSAERTGGSVSTLTIQRTQQEDSAVYLCASSLVSTSGSGPYNEQFFGPGTRLTVL.

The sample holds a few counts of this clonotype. The DNA for the CDR3 is TGTGCCAGCATCGAACAGGGGGCGATCTATGGCTACACCTTC. Protein sequence: CASIEQGAIYGYTF. The chain carries TRBV12-3 or TRBV12-4 and TRBJ1-2; 9 nucleotides align to TRBD1. Trimming cost V 7 bases and J 4 bases; bases outside gene matches: 7. The CDR3 length is 14 residues.

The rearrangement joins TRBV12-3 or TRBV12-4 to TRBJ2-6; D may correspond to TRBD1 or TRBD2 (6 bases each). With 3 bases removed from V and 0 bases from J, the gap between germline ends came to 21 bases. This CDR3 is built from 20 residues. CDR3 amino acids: CASSLGGLKIPDSGANVLTF. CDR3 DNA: TGTGCCAGCAGTTTGGGGGGCCTGAAAATCCCCGACTCTGGGGCCAACGTCCTGACTTTC.

CDR3 in amino acids: CASSLIRGARDTQYF. The CDR3 DNA reads as TGTGCCAGCAGCTTAATACGGGGGGCGAGAGATACGCAGTATTTT. V gene TRBV7-4 combines with J gene TRBJ2-3; possible D gene TRBD2, 7 bases. V was trimmed by 2 bases and J by 5 bases, leaving 14 bases between them. CDR3 length: 15 amino acids. Per germline, CDR1 SGHVT and CDR2 SQSDAQ. Full variable domain (rest looked up from reference TRBV7-4 and TRBJ2-3): GAGVSQSPRYKVAKRGRDVALRCDSISGHVTLYWYRQTLGQGSEVLTYSQSDAQRDKSGRPSGRFSAERPERSVSTLKIQRTEQGDSAVYLCASSLIRGARDTQYFGPGTRLTVL.

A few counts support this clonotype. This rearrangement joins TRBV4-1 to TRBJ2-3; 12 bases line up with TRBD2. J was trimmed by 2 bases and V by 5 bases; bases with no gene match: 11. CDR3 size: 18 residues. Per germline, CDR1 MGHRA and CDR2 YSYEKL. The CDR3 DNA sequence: TGCGCCAGCAGCGGGGAGCCTAGCGGGGGGGGCAACACAGATACGCAGTATTTT. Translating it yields CASSGEPSGGGNTDTQYF.

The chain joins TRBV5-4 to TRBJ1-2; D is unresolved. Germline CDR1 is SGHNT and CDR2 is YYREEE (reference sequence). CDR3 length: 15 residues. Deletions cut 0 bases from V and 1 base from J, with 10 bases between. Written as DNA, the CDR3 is TGTGCCAGCAGCTTGGGGTCGACCCATAACTATGGCTACACCTTC. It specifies CASSLGSTHNYGYTF.

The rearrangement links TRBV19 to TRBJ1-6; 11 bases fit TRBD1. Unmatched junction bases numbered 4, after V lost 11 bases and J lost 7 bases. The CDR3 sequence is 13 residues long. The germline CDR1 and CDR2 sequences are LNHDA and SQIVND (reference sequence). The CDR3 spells CAARTGGNSPLHF. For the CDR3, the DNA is TGTGCCGCGAGGACAGGGGGCAATTCACCCCTCCACTTT.

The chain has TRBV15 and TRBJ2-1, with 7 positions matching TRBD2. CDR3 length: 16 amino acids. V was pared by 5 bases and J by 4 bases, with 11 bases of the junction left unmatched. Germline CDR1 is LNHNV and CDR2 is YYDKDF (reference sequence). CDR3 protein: CATSGTQTSWYNEQFF. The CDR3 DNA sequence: TGTGCCACCAGCGGGACCCAGACTAGCTGGTACAATGAGCAGTTCTTC.

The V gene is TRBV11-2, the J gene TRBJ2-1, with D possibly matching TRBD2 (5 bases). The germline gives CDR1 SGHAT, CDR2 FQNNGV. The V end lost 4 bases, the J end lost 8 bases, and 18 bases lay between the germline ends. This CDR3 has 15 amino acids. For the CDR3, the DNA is TGTGCCAGCAGCTCATCACTAGGGCACGGCGATGAGCAGTTCTTC. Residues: CASSSSLGHGDEQFF.

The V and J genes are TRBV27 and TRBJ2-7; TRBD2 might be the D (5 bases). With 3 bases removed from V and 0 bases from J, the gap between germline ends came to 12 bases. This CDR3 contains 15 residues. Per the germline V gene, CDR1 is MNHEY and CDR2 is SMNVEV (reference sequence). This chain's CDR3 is CASSFRAVSSYEQYF. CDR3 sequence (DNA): TGTGCCAGCAGTTTTAGAGCGGTGAGCTCCTACGAGCAGTACTTC.

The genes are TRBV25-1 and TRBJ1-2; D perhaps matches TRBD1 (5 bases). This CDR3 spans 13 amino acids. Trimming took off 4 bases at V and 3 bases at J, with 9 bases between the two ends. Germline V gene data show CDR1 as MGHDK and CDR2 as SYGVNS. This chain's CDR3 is CASSAGADYGYTF. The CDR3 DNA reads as TGTGCCAGCAGTGCCGGGGCAGACTATGGCTACACCTTC.

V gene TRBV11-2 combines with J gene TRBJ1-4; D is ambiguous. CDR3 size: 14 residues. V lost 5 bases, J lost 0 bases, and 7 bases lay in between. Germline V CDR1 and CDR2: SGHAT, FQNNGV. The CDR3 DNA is TGTGCCAGCAGCCACGACCCAACTAATGAAAAACTGTTTTTT. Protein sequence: CASSHDPTNEKLFF.

The CDR3 loop reads CAAGPGELFF. The CDR3 DNA reads TGTGCCGCCGGTCCCGGGGAGCTGTTTTTT. The chain carries TRBV28 and TRBJ2-2; D is unclear. Per germline, CDR1 MDHEN and CDR2 SYDVKM. Trimming cost V 11 bases and J 6 bases, with 7 bases left between them. This CDR3 comprises 10 residues.

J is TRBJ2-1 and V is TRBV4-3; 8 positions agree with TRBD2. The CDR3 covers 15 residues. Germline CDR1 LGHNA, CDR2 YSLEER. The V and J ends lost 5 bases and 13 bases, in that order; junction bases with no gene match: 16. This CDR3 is CASSTTHRMREAQFF. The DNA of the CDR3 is TGCGCCAGCAGCACCACCCACCGGATGCGGGAGGCCCAGTTCTTC.

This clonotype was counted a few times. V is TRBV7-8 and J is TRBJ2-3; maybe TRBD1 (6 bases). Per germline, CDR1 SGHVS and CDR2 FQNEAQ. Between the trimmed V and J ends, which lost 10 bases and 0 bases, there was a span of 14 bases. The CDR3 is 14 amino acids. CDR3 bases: TGTGCCACCCATGAGAGGGGGAGCACAGATACGCAGTATTTT. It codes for CATHERGSTDTQYF.

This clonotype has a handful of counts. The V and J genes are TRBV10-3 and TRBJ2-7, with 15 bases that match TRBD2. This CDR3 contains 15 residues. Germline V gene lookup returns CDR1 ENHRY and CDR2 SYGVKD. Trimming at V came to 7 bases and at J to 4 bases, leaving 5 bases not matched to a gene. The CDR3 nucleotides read TGTGCCATCAAAGGACTAGCGGGGGGGACTTACGAGCAGTACTTC. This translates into CAIKGLAGGTYEQYF.

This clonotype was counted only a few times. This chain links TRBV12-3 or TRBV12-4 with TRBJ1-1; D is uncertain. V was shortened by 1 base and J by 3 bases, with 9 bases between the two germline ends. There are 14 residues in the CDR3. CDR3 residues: CASSLGVEDTEAFF. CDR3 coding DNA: TGTGCCAGCAGTTTAGGGGTGGAGGACACTGAAGCTTTCTTT.

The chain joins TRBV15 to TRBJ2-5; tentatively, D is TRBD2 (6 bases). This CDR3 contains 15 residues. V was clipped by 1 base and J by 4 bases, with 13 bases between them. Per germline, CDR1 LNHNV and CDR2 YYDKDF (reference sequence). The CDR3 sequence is CATSRVGGEAETQYF. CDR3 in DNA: TGTGCCACCAGCAGAGTGGGAGGAGAAGCAGAGACCCAGTACTTC.

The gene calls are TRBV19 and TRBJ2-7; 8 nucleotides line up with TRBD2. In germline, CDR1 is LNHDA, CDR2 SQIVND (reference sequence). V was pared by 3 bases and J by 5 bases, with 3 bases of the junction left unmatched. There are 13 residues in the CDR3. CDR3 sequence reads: CASSIFGGDEQYF. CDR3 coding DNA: TGTGCCAGTAGTATCTTCGGGGGGGACGAGCAGTACTTC.

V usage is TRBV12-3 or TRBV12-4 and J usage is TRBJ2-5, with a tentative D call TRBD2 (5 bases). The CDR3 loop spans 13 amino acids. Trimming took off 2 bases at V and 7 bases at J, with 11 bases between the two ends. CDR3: CASSLYIEGTQYF. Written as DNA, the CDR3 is TGTGCCAGCAGTTTATATATTGAGGGGACCCAGTACTTC.

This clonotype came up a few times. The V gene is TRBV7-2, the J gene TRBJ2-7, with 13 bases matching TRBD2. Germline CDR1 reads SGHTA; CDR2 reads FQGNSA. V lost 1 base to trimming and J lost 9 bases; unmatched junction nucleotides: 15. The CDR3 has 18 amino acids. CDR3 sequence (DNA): TGTGCCAGCAGCTTAGTTATGACAGGGGGACTAGCGGGGATGGGGCAGTACTTC. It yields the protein CASSLVMTGGLAGMGQYF.